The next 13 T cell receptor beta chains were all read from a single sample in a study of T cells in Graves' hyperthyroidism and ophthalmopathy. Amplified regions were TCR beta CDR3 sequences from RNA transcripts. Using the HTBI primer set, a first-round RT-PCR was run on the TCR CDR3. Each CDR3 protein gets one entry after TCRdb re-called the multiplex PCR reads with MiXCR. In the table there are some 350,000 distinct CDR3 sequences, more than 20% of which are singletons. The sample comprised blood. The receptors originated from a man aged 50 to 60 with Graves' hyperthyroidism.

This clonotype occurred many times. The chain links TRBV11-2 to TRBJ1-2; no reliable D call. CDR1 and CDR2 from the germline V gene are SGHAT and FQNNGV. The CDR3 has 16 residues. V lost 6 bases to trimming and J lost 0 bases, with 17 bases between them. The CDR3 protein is CASRPFSLTSNYGYTF. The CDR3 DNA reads TGTGCCAGCAGGCCATTTTCCCTGACATCTAACTATGGCTACACCTTC.

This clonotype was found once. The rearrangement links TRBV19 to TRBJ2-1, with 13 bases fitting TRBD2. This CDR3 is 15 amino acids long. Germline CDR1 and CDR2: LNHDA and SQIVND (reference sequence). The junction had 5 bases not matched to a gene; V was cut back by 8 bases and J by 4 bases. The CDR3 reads CASEGTSGKYNEQFF. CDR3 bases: TGTGCCAGTGAGGGGACTAGCGGGAAATACAATGAGCAGTTCTTC.

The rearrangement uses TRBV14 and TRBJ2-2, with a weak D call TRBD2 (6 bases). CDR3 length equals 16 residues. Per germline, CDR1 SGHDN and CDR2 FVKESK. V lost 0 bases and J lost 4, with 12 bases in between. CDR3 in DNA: TGTGCCAGCAGCCAAGATACGGGAGCCATCACCGGGGAGCTGTTTTTT. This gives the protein CASSQDTGAITGELFF.

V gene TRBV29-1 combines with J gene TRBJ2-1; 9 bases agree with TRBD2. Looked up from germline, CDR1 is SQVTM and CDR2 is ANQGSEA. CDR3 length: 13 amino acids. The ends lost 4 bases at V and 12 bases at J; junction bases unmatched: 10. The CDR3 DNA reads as TGCAGCGTTGTCCTTTCTAGCGGGATTTGGCAGTTCTTC. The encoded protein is CSVVLSSGIWQFF.

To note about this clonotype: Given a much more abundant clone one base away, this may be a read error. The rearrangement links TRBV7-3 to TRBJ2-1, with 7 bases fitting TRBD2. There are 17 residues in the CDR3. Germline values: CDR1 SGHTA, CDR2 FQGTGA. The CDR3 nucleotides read TGTGCCAGCAGCTTAGTTAAGGGTGGACTAGTAGTCAATAAGCAGTTCTTC. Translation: CASSLVKGGLVVNKQFF.

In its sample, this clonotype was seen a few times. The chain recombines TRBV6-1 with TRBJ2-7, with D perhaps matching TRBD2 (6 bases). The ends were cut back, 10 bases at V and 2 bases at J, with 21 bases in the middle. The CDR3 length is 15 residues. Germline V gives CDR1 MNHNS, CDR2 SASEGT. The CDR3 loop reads CATHIFGGRTYEQYF. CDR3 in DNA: TGTGCCACGCACATCTTCGGGGGTCGGACCTACGAGCAGTACTTC.

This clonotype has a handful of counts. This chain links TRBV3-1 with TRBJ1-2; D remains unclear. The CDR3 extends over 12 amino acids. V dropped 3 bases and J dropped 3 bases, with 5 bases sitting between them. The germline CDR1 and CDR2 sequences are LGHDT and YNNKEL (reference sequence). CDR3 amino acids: CASSQIDYGYTF. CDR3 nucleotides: TGTGCCAGCAGCCAGATAGACTATGGCTACACCTTC.

The CDR3 sequence: CASSPPGTSFTDTQYF. The CDR3 DNA follows: TGCGCCAGCAGCCCGCCCGGGACTAGTTTCACAGATACGCAGTATTTT. The rearrangement links TRBV5-1 to TRBJ2-3, with TRBD2 identical over 8 bases. Germline values: CDR1 SGHRS, CDR2 YFSETQ. The ends lost 4 bases at V and 2 bases at J; junction bases unmatched: 9. The CDR3 loop spans 16 amino acids.

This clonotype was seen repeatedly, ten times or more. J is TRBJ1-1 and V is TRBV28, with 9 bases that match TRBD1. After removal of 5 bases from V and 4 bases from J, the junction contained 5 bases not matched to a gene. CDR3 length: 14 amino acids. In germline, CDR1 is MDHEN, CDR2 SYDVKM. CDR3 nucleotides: TGTGCCAGCAGTCCCTTGACAGGGGGCACTGAAGCTTTCTTT. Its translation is CASSPLTGGTEAFF.

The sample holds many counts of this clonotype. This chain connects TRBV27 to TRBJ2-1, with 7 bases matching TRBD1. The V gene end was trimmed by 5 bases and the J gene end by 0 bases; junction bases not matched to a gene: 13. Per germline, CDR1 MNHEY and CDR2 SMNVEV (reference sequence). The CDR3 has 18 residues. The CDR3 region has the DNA TGTGCCAGCAGTCGCACCACCCCCGACAGGGCCTCCTACAATGAGCAGTTCTTC. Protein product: CASSRTTPDRASYNEQFF.

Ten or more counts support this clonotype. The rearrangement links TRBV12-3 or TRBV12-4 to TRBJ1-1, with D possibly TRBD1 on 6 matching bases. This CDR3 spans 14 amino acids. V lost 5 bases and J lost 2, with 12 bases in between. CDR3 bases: TGTGCCAGCAGTGGCTCGACAGGAAACACTGAAGCTTTCTTT. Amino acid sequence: CASSGSTGNTEAFF.

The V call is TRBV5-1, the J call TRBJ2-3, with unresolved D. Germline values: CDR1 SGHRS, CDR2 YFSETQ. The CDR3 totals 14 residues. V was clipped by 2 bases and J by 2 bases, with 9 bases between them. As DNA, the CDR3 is TGCGCCAGCAGCTTCCACCTATCCACAGATACGCAGTATTTT. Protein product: CASSFHLSTDTQYF. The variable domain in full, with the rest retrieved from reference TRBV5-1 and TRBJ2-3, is KAGVTQTPRYLIKTRGQQVTLSCSPISGHRSVSWYQQTPGQGLQFLFEYFSETQRNKGNFPGRFSGRQFSNSRSEMNVSTLELGDSALYLCASSFHLSTDTQYFGPGTRLTVL.

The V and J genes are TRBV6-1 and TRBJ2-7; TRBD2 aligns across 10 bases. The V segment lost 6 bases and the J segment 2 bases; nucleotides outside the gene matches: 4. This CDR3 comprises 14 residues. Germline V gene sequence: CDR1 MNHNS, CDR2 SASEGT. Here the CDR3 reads CASSQLAGTYEQYF. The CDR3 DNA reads TGTGCCAGCAGCCAACTAGCGGGAACCTACGAGCAGTACTTC.